What follows are 29 T cell receptor beta chains derived from one specimen sequenced in a study of blood T cells in healthy people across ages. Primers used in a second PCR of about 7 to 12 cycles were a sample-barcoded 5' primer and a J-beta primer mix. TCRdb recomputed calls from the 5' RACE reads with MiXCR, one row per CDR3 protein. The sample has about 650,000 distinct CDR3 sequences; about 34% are singletons. Material for sequencing was blood. The receptors derive from a woman at least 80 years old in good health.

This clonotype was detected many times. This chain uses TRBV30 with TRBJ2-7, with D uncertain. Per germline, CDR1 GTSNPN and CDR2 SVGIG (reference sequence). V lost 3 bases, J lost 0 bases, and 9 bases lay in between. The CDR3 covers 13 residues. This chain's CDR3 is CAWSPQNSYEQYF. CDR3 nucleotides: TGTGCCTGGAGCCCCCAAAACTCCTACGAGCAGTACTTC.

In this sample, this clonotype turned up many times. This chain uses TRBV5-1 with TRBJ2-7, with 8 bases that match TRBD1. This CDR3 is 16 amino acids long. The germline CDR1 and CDR2 sequences are SGHRS and YFSETQ. The J segment lost 0 bases and the V segment lost 3 bases, leaving 8 bases of the junction unmatched. CDR3 DNA sequence: TGCGCCAGCAGCTCCGGGGCGACAGGGGTCTCCTACGAGCAGTACTTC. It codes for CASSSGATGVSYEQYF.

This chain uses TRBV25-1 with TRBJ1-2, with 7 bases fitting TRBD1. CDR3 size: 15 residues. From germline, CDR1 is MGHDK and CDR2 SYGVNS. Germline trimming cut 3 bases from V and 8 bases from J; bases unmatched to any gene: 12. Written as DNA, the CDR3 is TGTGCCAGCAGTGAGAATGACAGGGACCCACGGGGCTACACCTTC. Encoded protein: CASSENDRDPRGYTF.

In regard to this clonotype: One base away lies a much larger clone, so this may be a sequencing read error. The chain links TRBV5-1 to TRBJ1-1; the match to TRBD1 covers 9 bases. The CDR3 has 14 amino acids. J was trimmed by 1 base and V by 4 bases; bases with no gene match: 2. Germline lookup yields CDR1 SGHRS and CDR2 YFSETQ. As DNA, the CDR3 is TGCGCCAGCAGCACGACAGGGGGGAACACTGAAGCTTTCTTT. As protein: CASSTTGGNTEAFF.

V gene TRBV30 combines with J gene TRBJ2-4; D is ambiguous. Germline CDR1 is GTSNPN and CDR2 is SVGIG (reference sequence). This CDR3 has 13 residues. Trimming cost V 1 base and J 1 base, with 5 bases left between them. CDR3 region: CAWSEPAKNIQYF. In DNA form, the CDR3 reads TGTGCCTGGAGTGAACCGGCCAAAAACATTCAGTACTTC.

This clonotype was recorded at least ten times. The V and J genes are TRBV20-1 and TRBJ2-7; perhaps TRBD1 as D (5 bases). The germline V gene has CDR1 DFQATT and CDR2 SNEGSKA (reference sequence). V was cut by 7 bases and J by 4 bases, with 8 bases left in between. CDR3 length equals 10 residues. The CDR3 sequence: CSGGTYEQYF. DNA for the CDR3: TGCAGTGGGGGCACTTACGAGCAGTACTTC.

The CDR3, as DNA: TGTGCCAGCAGCTATCGCCCGGGACTAGCGGGAGCCCCGGGTCACAATGAGCAGTTCTTC. Amino acids: CASSYRPGLAGAPGHNEQFF. The V call is TRBV11-2, the J call TRBJ2-1; 14 nucleotides line up with TRBD2. The CDR3 is made up of 20 amino acids. Trimming removed 4 bases from V and 5 bases from J; junction bases left unmatched: 16. CDR1 is SGHAT and CDR2 is FQNNGV in the germline V gene.

The table lists this clonotype with many counts. This chain joins TRBV20-1 and TRBJ1-5, with a possible D match to TRBD1 (6 bases). Germline-derived CDR1 and CDR2 are DFQATT and SNEGSKA (reference sequence). Trimming pared 5 bases from V and 0 bases from J, leaving 17 bases between. The CDR3 covers 16 residues. CDR3 sequence reads: CSARDGQPDSNQPQHF. The CDR3 DNA reads as TGCAGTGCTCGGGATGGACAGCCGGATAGCAATCAGCCCCAGCATTTT.

In this sample, this clonotype turned up many times. V and J are TRBV11-2 and TRBJ1-2; D may be TRBD1 (5 bases). The germline V gene has CDR1 SGHAT and CDR2 FQNNGV. The CDR3 consists of 15 residues. The V end lost 5 bases, the J end lost 1 base, and 14 bases lay between the germline ends. The CDR3 nucleotides read TGTGCCAGCAGCCTCGGGACTGACTTTAACTATGGCTACACCTTC. Its protein product is CASSLGTDFNYGYTF.

V and J are TRBV5-6 and TRBJ2-3, with D possibly TRBD1 on 5 matching bases. The end of the DNA is better explained by TRBJ1-4, so the J call may be wrong. The CDR3 consists of 14 residues. CDR1 and CDR2 from the germline V gene are SGHDT and YYEEEE. CDR3 residues: CASSFGQQREKLFF. Here the CDR3 DNA reads TGTGCCAGCAGCTTTGGACAACAGCGTGAAAAACTGTTTTTT.

The chain uses TRBV28 and TRBJ2-3, with TRBD1 as a possible D gene (6 bases). There are 14 residues in the CDR3. The V and J ends lost 3 bases and 3 bases respectively, with 10 bases between them. Germline values: CDR1 MDHEN, CDR2 SYDVKM. The CDR3 DNA reads as TGTGCCAGCAGTTTCCTCCAGGGGACAGATACGCAGTATTTT. Protein: CASSFLQGTDTQYF.

This clonotype has only a few counts. The rearrangement links TRBV7-2 to TRBJ1-1; no firm D call. Germline V CDR1 and CDR2: SGHTA, FQGNSA. V was trimmed by 5 bases and J by 5 bases, leaving 12 bases between them. The CDR3 runs 13 residues. The CDR3 sequence is CASSVSGRTEAFF. The CDR3 DNA sequence: TGTGCCAGCAGCGTGTCGGGGAGGACTGAAGCTTTCTTT.

V gene TRBV5-1 combines with J gene TRBJ2-5; TRBD1 matches at 8 bases. Trimming removed 4 bases from V and 6 bases from J; junction bases left unmatched: 8. The CDR3 is made up of 14 amino acids. Germline lookup yields CDR1 SGHRS and CDR2 YFSETQ. The CDR3 DNA is TGCGCCAGCAGCCTCAACACAGGGGGGAAGACCCAGTACTTC. It yields the protein CASSLNTGGKTQYF.

In its sample, this clonotype was seen a few times. This chain links TRBV4-2 with TRBJ2-1; D uncertain. The DNA matches TRBJ2-7 better at its end, which makes the J call doubtful. The germline CDR1 and CDR2 sequences are LGHNA and YNFKEQ. The CDR3 sequence is 15 residues long. Here the CDR3 reads CASSQGSVSYNEQYF. CDR3 DNA sequence: TGTGCCAGCAGCCAAGGGAGCGTTTCCTACAATGAGCAGTACTTC.

This clonotype has a count of ten or more. CDR3 protein: CSAPDPGLAGGYEQYF. The CDR3 DNA reads TGCAGTGCGCCGGACCCCGGACTAGCGGGGGGCTACGAGCAGTACTTC. The V gene is TRBV20-1, the J gene TRBJ2-7; the match to TRBD2 covers 14 bases. V shed 6 bases, J shed 3 bases, and the junction held 10 bases outside the gene matches. Looked up from germline, CDR1 is DFQATT and CDR2 is SNEGSKA (reference sequence). This CDR3 has 16 amino acids.

This chain connects TRBV6-5 to TRBJ2-1; 9 nucleotides line up with TRBD2. The V and J ends lost 2 bases and 8 bases, in that order; junction bases with no gene match: 7. The CDR3 runs to 15 residues. Germline loops: CDR1 MNHEY, CDR2 SVGAGI. CDR3: CASSYGGLARDEQFF. DNA for the CDR3: TGTGCCAGCAGTTACGGTGGACTAGCGAGAGATGAGCAGTTCTTC.

In this sample, this clonotype turned up many times. The chain joins TRBV20-1 to TRBJ2-3; 14 positions match TRBD2. The CDR3 is 18 amino acids. Germline V gene lookup returns CDR1 DFQATT and CDR2 SNEGSKA (reference sequence). Unmatched junction bases numbered 11, after V lost 5 bases and J lost 1 base. The CDR3 sequence is CSASPGLAGALGTDTQYF. CDR3 bases: TGCAGTGCTTCGCCGGGACTAGCGGGGGCCTTAGGCACAGATACGCAGTATTTT.

About this clonotype: A much larger clonotype is one base distant, so this may be a read error. V gene TRBV7-9 combines with J gene TRBJ2-5; D not resolved. The CDR3 spans 11 residues. V was cut by 6 bases and J by 7 bases, with 9 bases left in between. Germline loops: CDR1 SEHNR, CDR2 FQNEAQ (reference sequence). CDR3 DNA sequence: TGTGCCAGCAGTAATTCTAGGACCCAGTACTTC. Protein product: CASSNSRTQYF.

This clonotype was recorded at least ten times. This chain joins TRBV27 and TRBJ1-2; no clear D. In germline, CDR1 is MNHEY, CDR2 SMNVEV (reference sequence). Between the trimmed V and J ends, which lost 3 bases and 4 bases, there was a span of 15 bases. The CDR3 spans 15 residues. The CDR3 DNA is TGTGCCAGCAGTTTGTATTCGGGTCAGGTCTATGGCTACACCTTC. Translating it yields CASSLYSGQVYGYTF.

This chain links TRBV28 with TRBJ1-1; 9 bases line up with TRBD1. Trimming removed 5 bases from V and 7 bases from J; junction bases left unmatched: 8. The CDR3 is 14 residues long. Germline CDR1 MDHEN, CDR2 SYDVKM. CDR3 bases: TGTGCCAGCAGTCCTTCGGACAGGGGCAGTGAAGCTTTCTTT. Protein: CASSPSDRGSEAFF.

This clonotype was counted ten times or more. Written as DNA, the CDR3 is TGTGCCAGCAGTGTACCTATCGTCCCCTACAATGAGCAGTTCTTC. As protein: CASSVPIVPYNEQFF. The chain uses TRBV28 and TRBJ2-1; D gene ambiguous. Per germline, CDR1 MDHEN and CDR2 SYDVKM. V lost 5 bases and J 2 bases, leaving 13 bases between the germline ends. The CDR3 has 15 amino acids.

At least ten counts were recorded for this clonotype. This sequence joins TRBV5-1 and TRBJ1-1; 8 bases agree with TRBD1. V lost 4 bases to trimming and J lost 1 base; unmatched junction nucleotides: 12. Per germline, CDR1 SGHRS and CDR2 YFSETQ. The CDR3 is 17 residues long. Written as DNA, the CDR3 is TGCGCCAGCAGCCCCCGAGTCGCAGGGGGCGCGAACACTGAAGCTTTCTTT. Protein sequence: CASSPRVAGGANTEAFF.

This clonotype was found many times. The chain combines TRBV20-1 with TRBJ1-1; D is ambiguous. Germline V gene sequence: CDR1 DFQATT, CDR2 SNEGSKA (reference sequence). This CDR3 comprises 16 residues. V lost 7 bases and J lost 0, with 21 bases in between. CDR3 sequence (DNA): TGCAGTGTACACACAAAGACGGGAGGGATGAACACTGAAGCTTTCTTT. Translated: CSVHTKTGGMNTEAFF.

The gene calls are TRBV9 and TRBJ1-4, with D perhaps matching TRBD1 (5 bases). Trimming cost V 3 bases and J 6 bases, with 15 bases left between them. CDR3 length: 15 amino acids. CDR1 is SGDLS and CDR2 is YYNGEE in the germline V gene. In nucleotides, the CDR3 is TGTGCCAGCAGCGCCACAGGAGCCGGCGATGAAAAACTGTTTTTT. Its translation: CASSATGAGDEKLFF.

This clonotype was found many times. The chain combines TRBV6-6 with TRBJ2-1, with TRBD2 as a possible D gene (7 bases). V lost 5 bases and J 8 bases, leaving 22 bases between the germline ends. CDR3 length: 16 residues. The germline CDR1 and CDR2 sequences are MNHNY and SVGAGI (reference sequence). The DNA for the CDR3 is TGTGCCAGCAGTAGGGGGATTAAACTAGCGAAAGATGAGCAGTTCTTC. Translated: CASSRGIKLAKDEQFF.

The chain couples TRBV5-6 to TRBJ1-3, with D unresolved. Trimming removed 4 bases at V and 0 bases at J, with 11 bases between. Germline CDR1 and CDR2: SGHDT and YYEEEE. The CDR3 loop spans 15 amino acids. Here the CDR3 DNA reads TGTGCCAGCAGCGTCGGCCGATACTCTGGAAACACCATATATTTT. This gives the protein CASSVGRYSGNTIYF. Full variable domain (remainder filled in from reference TRBV5-6 and TRBJ1-3): DAGVTQSPTHLIKTRGQQVTLRCSPKSGHDTVSWYQQALGQGPQFIFQYYEEEERQRGNFPDRFSGHQFPNYSSELNVNALLLGDSALYLCASSVGRYSGNTIYFGEGSWLTVV.

For this clonotype: Just one base apart from a much larger clone, this may be a read error. The chain joins TRBV7-9 to TRBJ2-5; D is uncertain. CDR3 length: 12 residues. The germline CDR1 and CDR2 sequences are SEHNR and FQNEAQ (reference sequence). V lost 5 bases, J lost 11 bases, and 15 bases lay in between. CDR3 residues: CASSPPIHEQYF. The CDR3 DNA is TGTGCCAGCAGCCCCCCTATCCATGAGCAGTACTTC. Looking up the rest from reference TRBV7-9 and TRBJ2-5 gives the full variable domain: DTGVSQNPRHKITKRGQNVTFRCDPISEHNRLYWYRQTLGQGPEFLTYFQNEAQLEKSRLLSDRFSAERPKGSFSTLEIQRTEQGDSAMYLCASSPPIHEQYFGPGTRLLVL.

This clonotype was seen more than once but under ten times. The rearrangement uses TRBV3-1 and TRBJ2-5; D is undetermined. CDR3 length: 17 amino acids. Germline assignment: CDR1 LGHDT and CDR2 YNNKEL (reference sequence). Trimming removed 1 base at V and 0 bases at J, with 15 bases between. The CDR3 spells CASSQGWSTGYQETQYF. The DNA of the CDR3 is TGTGCCAGCAGCCAAGGGTGGAGTACCGGGTACCAAGAGACCCAGTACTTC.

This clonotype was seen many times. The CDR3 is CASNYRVNYGYTF. In DNA form, the CDR3 reads TGTGCCAGCAACTACAGAGTTAACTATGGCTACACCTTC. The genes are TRBV5-6 and TRBJ1-2; D call uncertain. The CDR3 loop spans 13 amino acids. V lost 6 bases to trimming and J lost 1 base, with 10 bases between them. CDR1 and CDR2 from the germline V gene are SGHDT and YYEEEE.